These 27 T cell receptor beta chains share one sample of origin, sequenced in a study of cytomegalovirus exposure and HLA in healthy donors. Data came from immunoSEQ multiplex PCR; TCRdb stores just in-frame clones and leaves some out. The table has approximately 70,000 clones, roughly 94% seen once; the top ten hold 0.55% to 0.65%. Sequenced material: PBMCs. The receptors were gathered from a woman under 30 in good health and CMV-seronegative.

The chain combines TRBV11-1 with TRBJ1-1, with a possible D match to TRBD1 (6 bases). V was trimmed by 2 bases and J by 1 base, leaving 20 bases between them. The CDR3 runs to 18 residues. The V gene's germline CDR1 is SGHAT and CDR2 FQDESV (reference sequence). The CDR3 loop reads CASSLPRQGGSQNTEAFF. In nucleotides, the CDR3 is TGTGCCAGCAGCTTACCCCGGCAAGGGGGAAGTCAGAACACTGAAGCTTTCTTT.

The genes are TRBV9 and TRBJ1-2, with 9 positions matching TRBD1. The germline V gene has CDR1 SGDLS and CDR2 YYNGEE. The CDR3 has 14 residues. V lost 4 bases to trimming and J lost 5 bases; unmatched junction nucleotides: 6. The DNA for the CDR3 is TGTGCCAGCAGCTCCCAACAGGGGGCTTATGGCTACACCTTC. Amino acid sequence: CASSSQQGAYGYTF.

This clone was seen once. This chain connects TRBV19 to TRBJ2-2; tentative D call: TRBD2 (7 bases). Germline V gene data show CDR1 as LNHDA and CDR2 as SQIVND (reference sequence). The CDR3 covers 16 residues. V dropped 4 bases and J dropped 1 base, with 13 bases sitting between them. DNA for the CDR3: TGTGCCAGTAGTAGGGGGGGCCGGATGAACACCGGGGAGCTGTTTTTT. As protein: CASSRGGRMNTGELFF.

This chain's CDR3 is CASSSLRQGVYGYTF. CDR3 DNA: TGTGCCAGCAGTTCTCTTAGACAGGGCGTCTATGGCTACACCTTC. The chain employs TRBV6-5 and TRBJ1-2, with 7 nucleotides matching TRBD1. The germline V gene has CDR1 MNHEY and CDR2 SVGAGI. This CDR3 spans 15 amino acids. V gave up 4 bases and J gave up 4 bases; unmatched junction bases: 9.

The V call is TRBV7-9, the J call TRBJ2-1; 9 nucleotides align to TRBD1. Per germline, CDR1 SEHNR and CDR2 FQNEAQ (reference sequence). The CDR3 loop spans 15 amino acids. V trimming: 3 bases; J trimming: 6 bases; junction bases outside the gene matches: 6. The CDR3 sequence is CASSLSQGAVNEQFF. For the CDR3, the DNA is TGTGCCAGCAGCTTGTCACAGGGGGCAGTCAATGAGCAGTTCTTC. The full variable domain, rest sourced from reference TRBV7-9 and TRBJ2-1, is DTGVSQNPRHKITKRGQNVTFRCDPISEHNRLYWYRQTLGQGPEFLTYFQNEAQLEKSRLLSDRFSAERPKGSFSTLEIQRTEQGDSAMYLCASSLSQGAVNEQFFGPGTRLTVL.

The CDR3 protein is CASSTPPAGGMQETQYF. The CDR3 DNA sequence: TGTGCCAGCAGCACCCCGCCGGCAGGGGGCATGCAAGAGACCCAGTACTTC. The chain has TRBV21-1 and TRBJ2-5; the D call in the table, TRBD1, was not verified against the DNA. TRBV21-1 is labeled a pseudogene. The CDR3 covers 17 residues.

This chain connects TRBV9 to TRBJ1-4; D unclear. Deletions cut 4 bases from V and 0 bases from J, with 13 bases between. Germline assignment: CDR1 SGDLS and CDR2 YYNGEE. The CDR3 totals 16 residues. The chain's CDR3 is CASSPADSPTNEKLFF. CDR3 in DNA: TGTGCCAGCAGCCCCGCAGACTCCCCAACTAATGAAAAACTGTTTTTT.

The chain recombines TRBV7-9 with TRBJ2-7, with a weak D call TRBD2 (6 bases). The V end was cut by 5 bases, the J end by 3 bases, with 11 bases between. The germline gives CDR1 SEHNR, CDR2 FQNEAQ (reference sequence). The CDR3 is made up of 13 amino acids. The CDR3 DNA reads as TGTGCCAGCAGCCCCGGGGGTAACTACGAGCAGTACTTC. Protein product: CASSPGGNYEQYF.

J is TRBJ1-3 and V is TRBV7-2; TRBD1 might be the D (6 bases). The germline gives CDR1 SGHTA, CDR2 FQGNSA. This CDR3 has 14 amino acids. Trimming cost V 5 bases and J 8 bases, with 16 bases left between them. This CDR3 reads CASSATGNEYTIYF. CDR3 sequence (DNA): TGTGCCAGCAGCGCGACAGGAAACGAGTACACCATATATTTT.

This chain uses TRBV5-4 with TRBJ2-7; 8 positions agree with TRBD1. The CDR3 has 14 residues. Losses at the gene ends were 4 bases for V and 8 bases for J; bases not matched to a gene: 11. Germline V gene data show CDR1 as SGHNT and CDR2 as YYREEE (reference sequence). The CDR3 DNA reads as TGTGCCAGCAGCGACAGGGGAGGCGAAAAGAAGCAGTACTTC. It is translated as CASSDRGGEKKQYF.

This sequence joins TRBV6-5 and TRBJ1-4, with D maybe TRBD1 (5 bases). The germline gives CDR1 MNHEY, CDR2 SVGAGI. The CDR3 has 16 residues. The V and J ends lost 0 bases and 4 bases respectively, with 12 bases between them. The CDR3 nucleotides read TGTGCCAGCAGTTACTCGACAGTCGTGAATAATGAAAAACTGTTTTTT. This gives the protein CASSYSTVVNNEKLFF.

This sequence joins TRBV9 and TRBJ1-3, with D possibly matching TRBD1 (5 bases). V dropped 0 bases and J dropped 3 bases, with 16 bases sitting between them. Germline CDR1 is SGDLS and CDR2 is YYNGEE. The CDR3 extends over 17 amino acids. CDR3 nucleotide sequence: TGTGCCAGCAGCGTAGCTAATAGGGGATCGAGTGGAAACACCATATATTTT. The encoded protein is CASSVANRGSSGNTIYF.

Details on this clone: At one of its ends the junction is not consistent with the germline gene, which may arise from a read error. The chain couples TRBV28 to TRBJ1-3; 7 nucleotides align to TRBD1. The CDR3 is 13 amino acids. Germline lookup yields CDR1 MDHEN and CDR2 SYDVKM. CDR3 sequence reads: CASSSPLQSGQFF. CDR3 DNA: TGTGCCAGCAGTTCACCCCTTCAATCGGGACAGTTCTTT.

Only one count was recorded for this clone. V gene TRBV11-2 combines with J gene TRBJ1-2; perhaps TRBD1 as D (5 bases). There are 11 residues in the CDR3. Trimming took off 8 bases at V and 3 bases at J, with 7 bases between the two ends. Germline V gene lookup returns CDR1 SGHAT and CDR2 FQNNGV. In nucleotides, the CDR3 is TGTGCCAGCTCAGGGTACTATGGCTACACCTTC. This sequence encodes CASSGYYGYTF. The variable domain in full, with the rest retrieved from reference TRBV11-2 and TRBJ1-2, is EAGVAQSPRYKIIEKRQSVAFWCNPISGHATLYWYQQILGQGPKLLIQFQNNGVVDDSQLPKDRFSAERLKGVDSTLKIQPAKLEDSAVYLCASSGYYGYTFGSGTRLTVV.

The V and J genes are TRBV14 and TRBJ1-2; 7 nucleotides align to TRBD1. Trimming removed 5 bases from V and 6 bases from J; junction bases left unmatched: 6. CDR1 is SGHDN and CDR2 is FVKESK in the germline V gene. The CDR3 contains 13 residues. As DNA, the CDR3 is TGTGCCAGCAGCTACGGTCAGGGGGATGGCTACACCTTC. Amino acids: CASSYGQGDGYTF.

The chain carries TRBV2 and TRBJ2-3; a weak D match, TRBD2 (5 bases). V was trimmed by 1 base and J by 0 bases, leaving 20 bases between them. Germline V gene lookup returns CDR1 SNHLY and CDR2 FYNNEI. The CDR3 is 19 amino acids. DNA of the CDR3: TGTGCCAGCAGTGAAGGCAACGGAAGGGAGTACACTAGCACAGATACGCAGTATTTT. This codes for CASSEGNGREYTSTDTQYF.

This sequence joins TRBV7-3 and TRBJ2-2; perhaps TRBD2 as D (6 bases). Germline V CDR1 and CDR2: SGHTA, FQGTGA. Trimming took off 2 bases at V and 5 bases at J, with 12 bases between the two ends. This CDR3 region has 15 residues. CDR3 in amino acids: CASSLGGSGTGELFF. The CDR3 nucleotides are TGTGCCAGCAGCTTAGGGGGGTCGGGGACCGGGGAGCTGTTTTTT.

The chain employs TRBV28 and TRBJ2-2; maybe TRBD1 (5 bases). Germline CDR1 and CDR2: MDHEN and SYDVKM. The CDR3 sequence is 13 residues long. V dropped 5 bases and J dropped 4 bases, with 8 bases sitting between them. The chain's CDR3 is CASSQGPTGELFF. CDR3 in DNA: TGTGCCAGCAGTCAGGGCCCCACCGGGGAGCTGTTTTTT. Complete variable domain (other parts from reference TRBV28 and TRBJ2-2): DVKVTQSSRYLVKRTGEKVFLECVQDMDHENMFWYRQDPGLGLRLIYFSYDVKMKEKGDIPEGYSVSREKKERFSLILESASTNQTSMYLCASSQGPTGELFFGEGSRLTVL.

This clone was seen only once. The CDR3 loop reads CATLGSSYNSPLHF. DNA of the CDR3: TGTGCCACCCTAGGGAGCTCCTATAATTCACCCCTCCACTTT. The chain employs TRBV6-5 and TRBJ1-6; D unresolved. CDR1 and CDR2 (germline): MNHEY, SVGAGI. Trimming removed 10 bases from V and 0 bases from J, with 10 bases in between. This CDR3 region has 14 residues.

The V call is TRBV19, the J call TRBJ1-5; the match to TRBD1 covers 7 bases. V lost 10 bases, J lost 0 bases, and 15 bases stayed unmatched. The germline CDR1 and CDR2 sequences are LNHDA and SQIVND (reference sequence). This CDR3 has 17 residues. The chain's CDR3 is CATKSGGGGYSNQPQHF. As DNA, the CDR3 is TGTGCCACTAAAAGCGGAGGGGGCGGGTATAGCAATCAGCCCCAGCATTTT.

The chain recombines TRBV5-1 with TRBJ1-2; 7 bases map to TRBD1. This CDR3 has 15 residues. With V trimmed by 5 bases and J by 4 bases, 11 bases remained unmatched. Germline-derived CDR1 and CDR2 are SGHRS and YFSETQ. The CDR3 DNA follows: TGCGCCAGCAGTCAGGGACAGACGTTTGGCTATGGCTACACCTTC. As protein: CASSQGQTFGYGYTF.

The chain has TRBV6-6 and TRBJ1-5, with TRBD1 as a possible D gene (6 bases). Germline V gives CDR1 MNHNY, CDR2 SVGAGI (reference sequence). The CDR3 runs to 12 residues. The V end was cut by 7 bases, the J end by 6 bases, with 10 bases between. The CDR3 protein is CASTQGTQPQHF. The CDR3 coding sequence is TGTGCCAGCACCCAGGGGACTCAGCCCCAGCATTTT.

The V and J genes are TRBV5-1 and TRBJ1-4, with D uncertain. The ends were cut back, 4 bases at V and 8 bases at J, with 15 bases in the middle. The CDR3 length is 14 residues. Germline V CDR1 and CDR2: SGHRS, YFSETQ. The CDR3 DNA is TGCGCCAGCAGCCCCTTGGACGCGGGGGAAAAACTGTTTTTT. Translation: CASSPLDAGEKLFF.

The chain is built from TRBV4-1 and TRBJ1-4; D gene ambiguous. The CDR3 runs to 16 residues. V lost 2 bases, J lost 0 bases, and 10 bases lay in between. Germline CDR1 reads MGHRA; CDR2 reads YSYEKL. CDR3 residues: CASSQSGATTNEKLFF. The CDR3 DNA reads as TGCGCCAGCAGCCAATCGGGAGCTACAACTAATGAAAAACTGTTTTTT.

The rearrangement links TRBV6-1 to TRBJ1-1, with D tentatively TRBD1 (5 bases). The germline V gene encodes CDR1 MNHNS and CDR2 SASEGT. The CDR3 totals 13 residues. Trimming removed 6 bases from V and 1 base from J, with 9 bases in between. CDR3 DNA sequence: TGTGCCAGCAGAGACAGAACGAACACTGAAGCTTTCTTT. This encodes CASRDRTNTEAFF.

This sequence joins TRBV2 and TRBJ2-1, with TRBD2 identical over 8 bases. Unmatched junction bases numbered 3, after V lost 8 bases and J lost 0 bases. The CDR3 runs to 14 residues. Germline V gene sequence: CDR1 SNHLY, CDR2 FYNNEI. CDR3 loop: CASFSGSSYNEQFF. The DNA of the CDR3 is TGTGCCAGCTTCAGCGGGAGCTCCTACAATGAGCAGTTCTTC.

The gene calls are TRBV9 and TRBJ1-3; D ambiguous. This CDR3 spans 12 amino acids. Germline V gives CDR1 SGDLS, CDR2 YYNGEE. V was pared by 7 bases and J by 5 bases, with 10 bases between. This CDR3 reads CASEGLRNTIYF. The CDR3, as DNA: TGTGCCAGCGAAGGACTGAGAAACACCATATATTTT.